This T cell receptor beta chain came from a study of cytomegalovirus exposure and HLA in healthy donors. As to this clone: No antigen is known for it.

Points from the study as a whole: In a later analysis, TCR beta V- and J-gene trimming was associated with a missense DCLRE1C variant.

Both 60 Vbeta primers and 13 Jbeta primers went into the PCR. The repertoire was sequenced with immunoSEQ multiplex PCR; TCRdb's copy has only in-frame clones and lacks some. The table shows about 70,000 clones, with 60% to 70% occurring only once. Germline CDR1 reads MGHRA; CDR2 reads YSYEKL. The CDR3 is 15 residues long. Germline trimming cut 2 bases from V and 3 bases from J; bases unmatched to any gene: 6. The rearrangement joins TRBV4-1 to TRBJ2-7, with 8 bases fitting TRBD1. Sequencing was carried out using PBMCs. The sequence was collected from a man between 35 and 55 years old in good health and CMV-seropositive. The CDR3, as DNA: TGCGCCAGCAGCCAATCCGGGACAGGTCTCTACGAGCAGTACTTC. Translating gives CASSQSGTGLYEQYF.